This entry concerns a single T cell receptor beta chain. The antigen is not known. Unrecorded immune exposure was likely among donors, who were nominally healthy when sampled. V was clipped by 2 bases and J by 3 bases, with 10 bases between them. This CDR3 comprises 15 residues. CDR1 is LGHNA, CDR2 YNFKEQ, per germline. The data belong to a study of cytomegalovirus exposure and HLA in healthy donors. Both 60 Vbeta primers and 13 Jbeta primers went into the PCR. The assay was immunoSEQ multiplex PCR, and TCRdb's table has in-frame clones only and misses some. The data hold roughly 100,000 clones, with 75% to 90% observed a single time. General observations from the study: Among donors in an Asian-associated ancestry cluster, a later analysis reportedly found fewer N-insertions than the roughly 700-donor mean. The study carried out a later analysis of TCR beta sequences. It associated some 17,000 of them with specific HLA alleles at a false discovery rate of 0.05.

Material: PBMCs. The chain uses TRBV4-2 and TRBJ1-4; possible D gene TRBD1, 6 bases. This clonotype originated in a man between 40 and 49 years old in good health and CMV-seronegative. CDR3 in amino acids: CASSQPDRPNEKLFF. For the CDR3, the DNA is TGTGCCAGCAGCCAACCGGACAGACCTAATGAAAAACTGTTTTTT.